A single sample is the source of the 11 T cell receptor beta chains below, sequenced in a study of blood T cell repertoires in COVID-19. TCRdb's table, derived via immunoSEQ multiplex PCR, lists solely in-frame clones and lacks some. The table includes fewer than 350,000 clones, almost 85% detected once. The specimen sequenced was peripheral blood. The receptors come from a human donor in a cohort sampled during active COVID-19.

The chain employs TRBV9 and TRBJ2-1, with D maybe TRBD2 (5 bases). Germline V gives CDR1 SGDLS, CDR2 YYNGEE. Between the trimmed V and J ends, which lost 4 bases and 5 bases, there was a span of 13 bases. The CDR3 has 14 amino acids. The CDR3 DNA follows: TGTGCCAGCAGCCCTAACGCGGGTGACAATGAGCAGTTCTTC. Its translation: CASSPNAGDNEQFF.

The rearrangement uses TRBV19 and TRBJ1-3; D ambiguous. With 3 bases removed from V and 1 base from J, the gap between germline ends came to 7 bases. The CDR3 totals 14 residues. In germline, CDR1 is LNHDA, CDR2 SQIVND (reference sequence). The CDR3 nucleotides read TGTGCCAGTAGTATGTCAGTATCTGGAAACACCATATATTTT. It is translated as CASSMSVSGNTIYF.

The rearrangement joins TRBV29-1 to TRBJ1-3, with D perhaps matching TRBD1 (5 bases). Trimming removed 5 bases at V and 1 base at J, with 15 bases between. This CDR3 spans 15 amino acids. The germline gives CDR1 SQVTM, CDR2 ANQGSEA. CDR3 nucleotides: TGCAGCGTTATGACCAGGGTTAGGTCTGGAAACACCATATATTTT. Its translation is CSVMTRVRSGNTIYF.

The table lists this clone with a few counts. The chain combines TRBV30 with TRBJ2-7; 7 positions match TRBD1. With V trimmed by 2 bases and J by 3 bases, 10 bases remained unmatched. The germline V gene encodes CDR1 GTSNPN and CDR2 SVGIG (reference sequence). The CDR3 contains 15 residues. CDR3 nucleotide sequence: TGTGCCTGGAGTCCTACAGGGGACCCCCACTACGAGCAGTACTTC. Its translation is CAWSPTGDPHYEQYF.

This clone has a count of ten or more. This chain links TRBV27 with TRBJ2-7, with D tentatively TRBD2 (6 bases). In germline, CDR1 is MNHEY, CDR2 SMNVEV (reference sequence). V was trimmed by 6 bases and J by 7 bases, leaving 19 bases between them. The CDR3 is made up of 14 amino acids. CDR3 sequence reads: CASRPDYPTREQYF. The CDR3 nucleotides are TGTGCCAGCAGACCGGACTACCCAACAAGGGAGCAGTACTTC.

The chain uses TRBV24-1 and TRBJ1-5; no definite D call. With 4 bases removed from V and 4 bases from J, the gap between germline ends came to 10 bases. CDR1 is KGHDR and CDR2 is SFDVKD in the germline V gene. The CDR3 spans 14 residues. The CDR3 sequence is CATSDSGVNQPQHF. The DNA for the CDR3 is TGTGCCACCAGTGACTCCGGGGTTAATCAGCCCCAGCATTTT.

J is TRBJ2-5 and V is TRBV11-2, with 9 bases lining up with TRBD2. This CDR3 is 16 amino acids long. Germline-derived CDR1 and CDR2 are SGHAT and FQNNGV. Germline trimming cut 5 bases from V and 5 bases from J; bases unmatched to any gene: 12. The CDR3 nucleotides read TGTGCCAGCAGCCACGTGCGGGGGGGACGAGAGGAGACCCAGTACTTC. It is translated as CASSHVRGGREETQYF. Full variable domain (rest looked up from reference TRBV11-2 and TRBJ2-5): EAGVAQSPRYKIIEKRQSVAFWCNPISGHATLYWYQQILGQGPKLLIQFQNNGVVDDSQLPKDRFSAERLKGVDSTLKIQPAKLEDSAVYLCASSHVRGGREETQYFGPGTRLLVL.

This clone was recorded a few times. The chain recombines TRBV2 with TRBJ1-5; TRBD1 is a possible D gene (5 bases). V lost 8 bases and J 0 bases, leaving 14 bases between the germline ends. CDR1 is SNHLY, CDR2 FYNNEI, per germline. This CDR3 has 15 residues. CDR3: CASQEDSYSNQPQHF. The CDR3 nucleotides are TGTGCCAGCCAGGAAGACAGTTATAGCAATCAGCCCCAGCATTTT.

This clone was seen just once. The chain is built from TRBV5-1 and TRBJ2-3, with D possibly being TRBD1 (6 bases). CDR1 and CDR2 from the germline V gene are SGHRS and YFSETQ. This CDR3 has 15 amino acids. V lost 5 bases and J lost 5, with 18 bases in between. The chain's CDR3 is CASRTKTGRRDTQYF. In DNA, the CDR3 is TGCGCCAGCAGGACTAAAACAGGGCGCAGAGATACGCAGTATTTT.

The J gene is TRBJ1-4, the V gene TRBV12-2; TRBD1, the table's D call, was not compared with the DNA. TRBV12-2 corresponds to a pseudogene. CDR3 length equals 14 residues. Here the CDR3 reads CASRFRQGSEKLFF. For the CDR3, the DNA is TGTGCAAGTCGCTTCCGACAGGGTAGTGAAAAACTGTTTTTT.

The chain recombines TRBV29-1 with TRBJ2-2, with a weak D call TRBD1 (5 bases). Trimming took 5 bases from V and 1 from J, leaving 11 bases between them. Germline lookup yields CDR1 SQVTM and CDR2 ANQGSEA. There are 14 residues in the CDR3. DNA for the CDR3: TGCAGCGTTATGACAGTCCAGAACACCGGGGAGCTGTTTTTT. Translating it yields CSVMTVQNTGELFF.